Sequencing of this TCR beta chain was carried out in a study of blood T cell repertoires in COVID-19 (dated by TCRdb to 2018 to 2021). For the study in its entirety: Collaborator samples came from the United States, Italy and Spain and covered acute and convalescent phases of COVID-19. The material from the prospective study consisted of cDNA or gDNA derived from T cells, B-cell-depleted T cells, or PBMCs. Subjects who had been exposed to COVID-19, were actively infected with it, or had recovered from it provided the deeply sampled blood TCRbeta repertoires that made up the dataset. A freely available public database, intended as a resource for researchers studying the immune response to SARS-CoV-2, is where the repertoires were released. The samples were drawn from two sources: the first 160 participants of the ongoing ImmuneRACE study, and fewer than 1,500 subjects contributed by 6 global collaborators. A de-identified subject ID, COVID-19 status, age in years and sex were almost always included in the sample metadata. Where available, HLA class I and class II types were obtained from metadata supplied by the sample provider rather than from assay-based typing.

The collaborating institutions used their own protocols to collect whole blood in K2EDTA tubes. For TCRbeta analysis, collaborators shipped samples in one of three forms: frozen whole blood, isolated PBMCs, or DNA extracted from either of those sample types. TCRbeta CDR3 regions were amplified from genomic DNA using the immunoSEQ Assay, a bias-controlled multiplex PCR. On the study's bioinformatics: The number of nucleated cells in each sample was estimated from the amplification of reference gene primers within the assay. To quantify the absolute abundance of each unique TCRbeta CDR3 rearrangement, sequence reads were collapsed and filtered. Productive Simpson clonality was computed per sample as the square root of Simpson's diversity index over productive rearrangements. The table was pulled from immuneACCESS by TCRdb, which kept in-frame rearrangements only. Such tables lose some clones; where checked, under half of the loss comes from unresolved V genes, and the rest has no known cause. V and J calls and clone size are copied from that table; D and trimming were computed from the DNA. For this sample there are over 100,000 clones; around 80% appear just once. The ten largest make up 4% to 5.5% of the sample.

CDR1 and CDR2 are read off the germline V gene (reference sequence) as LNHDA and SQIVND. The CDR3 has 15 amino acids, counting the end cysteine and phenylalanine. This entry keeps only the CDR3 DNA: 45 bases, framed from base 1. On this clone: The clone's antigen remains unknown. One end of the junction varies from germline; a read error may be responsible.

Results and caveats for the whole study, not just this receptor: The amount of clinical and demographic metadata varied by source and participant and was provided uncurated.

The sequenced sample consisted of peripheral blood. The chain links TRBV19 with TRBJ1-1, with 8 bases matching TRBD1. This receptor was identified in a human donor in a cohort sampled during active or convalescent COVID-19. The DNA is as follows: TGTGCCAGTAGAATAGGGGACAGGTTGAACACTGAAGCTTTCTTT. Its amino acids are CASRIGDRLNTEAFF.